The TCR beta chain under discussion was sequenced for a study of PD-1 blockade in classical Hodgkin lymphoma. Clones were sequenced by immunoSEQ multiplex PCR, and TCRdb holds only the in-frame ones, with some missing. Of approximately 93,000 clones detected, roughly 73% appear once; the ten largest clones hold less than 10%. As for time point: cycle 4 day 1 (C4D1), after 6 weeks of nivolumab. Each and every patient relapsed after autologous stem cell transplantation, and patients got differing brentuximab vedotin exposure. Best responses were complete response, partial response or progressive disease. Trimming removed 5 bases at V and 3 bases at J, with 19 bases between. Germline-derived CDR1 and CDR2 are SEHNR and FQNEAQ (reference sequence). The CDR3 sequence is 16 residues long.

This receptor was identified in a human donor with classical Hodgkin lymphoma. V usage is TRBV7-9 and J usage is TRBJ1-2; possibly TRBD1 for D (6 bases). The sequencing used peripheral blood mononuclear cells (PBMCs), collected before the fourth cycle of nivolumab. CDR3 loop: CASSHPTGMGDYGYTF. The DNA for the CDR3 is TGTGCCAGCAGCCACCCCACAGGGATGGGGGACTATGGCTACACCTTC.